This passage covers 29 T cell receptor beta chains from one sample sequenced in a study of cytomegalovirus exposure and HLA in healthy donors. PCR primers comprised 60 Vbeta and 13 Jbeta primers. Using immunoSEQ multiplex PCR, the repertoire was profiled, and TCRdb retains in-frame clones only, with some absent. The sample holds some 150,000 clones, around three quarters seen once. The specimen sequenced was PBMCs. The receptors here all came from a middle-aged man in good health and CMV-seropositive.

This chain joins TRBV5-8 and TRBJ1-2, with D possibly being TRBD1 (6 bases). The CDR3 is made up of 16 amino acids. Germline V gene data show CDR1 as SGHTS and CDR2 as YDEGEE. V was cut by 0 bases and J by 0 bases, with 12 bases left in between. The CDR3, as DNA: TGTGCCAGCAGCTTGGGTACAGGGCCAGCTAACTATGGCTACACCTTC. Translation gives CASSLGTGPANYGYTF. The full variable domain, its missing parts supplied by reference TRBV5-8 and TRBJ1-2, is EAGVTQSPTHLIKTRGQQATLRCSPISGHTSVYWYQQALGLGLQFLLWYDEGEERNRGNFPPRFSGRQFPNYSSELNVNALELEDSALYLCASSLGTGPANYGYTFGSGTRLTVV.

V is TRBV5-6 and J is TRBJ2-1; no clear D gene. The CDR3 runs to 13 residues. V was trimmed by 5 bases and J by 9 bases, leaving 15 bases between them. Germline V lookup: CDR1 SGHDT, CDR2 YYEEEE. CDR3 in amino acids: CASSSHLTGEQFF. CDR3 sequence (DNA): TGTGCCAGCAGTTCCCACCTTACGGGTGAGCAGTTCTTC.

As regards this clone: One end of the junction is discordant with germline, which a read error may explain. The chain links TRBV6-1 to TRBJ2-7; TRBD1 agrees at 11 bases. This CDR3 is 15 amino acids long. Germline CDR1 MNHNS, CDR2 SASEGT. The CDR3 loop is CASSPGQGANYERYF. For the CDR3, the DNA is TGTGCCAGCAGCCCAGGACAGGGGGCGAATTACGAGCGGTACTTC.

The chain recombines TRBV6-8 with TRBJ2-1; perhaps TRBD2 as D (5 bases). CDR1 and CDR2 from the germline V gene are MNHGY and SAAAGT. The CDR3 extends over 16 amino acids. Trimming shortened V by 2 bases and J by 1 base, and 12 bases separated the two germline ends. For the CDR3, the DNA is TGTGCCAGCAGTTACAGGGCTAGCCCATCCTACAATGAGCAGTTCTTC. It yields the protein CASSYRASPSYNEQFF.

The chain links TRBV28 to TRBJ2-4; D is possibly TRBD2 (6 bases). V gave up 5 bases and J gave up 0 bases, with 17 bases separating them. The CDR3 runs to 17 residues. Per the germline V gene, CDR1 is MDHEN and CDR2 is SYDVKM. The CDR3 is CASSPGSLGGAKNIQYF. In nucleotides, the CDR3 is TGTGCCAGCAGTCCCGGAAGCCTGGGGGGAGCCAAAAACATTCAGTACTTC.

This clone was observed a few times. The V call is TRBV7-9, the J call TRBJ1-5; D remains unclear. Between the trimmed V and J ends, which lost 4 bases and 3 bases, there was a span of 13 bases. CDR1 and CDR2 (germline): SEHNR, FQNEAQ (reference sequence). This CDR3 has 15 residues. The CDR3 spells CASSSPRVLNQPQHF. The CDR3, as DNA: TGTGCCAGCAGCTCTCCGAGGGTCCTCAATCAGCCCCAGCATTTT. Looking up the rest from reference TRBV7-9 and TRBJ1-5 gives the full variable domain: DTGVSQNPRHKITKRGQNVTFRCDPISEHNRLYWYRQTLGQGPEFLTYFQNEAQLEKSRLLSDRFSAERPKGSFSTLEIQRTEQGDSAMYLCASSSPRVLNQPQHFGDGTRLSIL.

The sample holds a few counts of this clone. The V gene is TRBV4-1, the J gene TRBJ2-3, with TRBD2 identical over 9 bases. V shed 4 bases, J shed 4 bases, and the junction held 9 bases outside the gene matches. Germline CDR1 and CDR2: MGHRA and YSYEKL. This CDR3 contains 16 residues. CDR3 sequence reads: CASSRSLSGSADTQYF. CDR3 DNA sequence: TGCGCCAGCAGCCGAAGCCTTAGCGGGAGTGCAGATACGCAGTATTTT.

Regarding this clone: Other DNA variants within this sample encode the same CDR3. This sequence joins TRBV7-9 and TRBJ2-3; D is unresolved. Germline assignment: CDR1 SEHNR and CDR2 FQNEAQ (reference sequence). This CDR3 comprises 13 residues. The ends were cut back, 0 bases at V and 4 bases at J, with 5 bases in the middle. This CDR3 reads CASSLAGSDTQYF. CDR3 DNA: TGTGCCAGCAGCTTAGCCGGTTCAGATACGCAGTATTTT.

The gene calls are TRBV14 and TRBJ2-6; D is possibly TRBD2 (5 bases). Between the trimmed V and J ends, which lost 1 base and 2 bases, there was a span of 6 bases. CDR1 SGHDN and CDR2 FVKESK come from the germline V gene. The CDR3 runs 15 residues. The CDR3 is CASSQVGAGANVLTF. CDR3 nucleotides: TGTGCCAGCAGCCAAGTCGGGGCTGGGGCCAACGTCCTGACTTTC.

The genes are TRBV18 and TRBJ2-1; 7 positions match TRBD2. The V gene's germline CDR1 is KGHSH and CDR2 LQKENI. With V trimmed by 4 bases and J by 8 bases, 8 bases remained unmatched. This CDR3 has 14 amino acids. The CDR3 protein is CASSRNSGYDEQFF. The CDR3 bases are TGTGCCAGCTCACGCAATAGCGGGTACGATGAGCAGTTCTTC.

V and J are TRBV27 and TRBJ2-7; 14 bases fit TRBD2. Germline V lookup: CDR1 MNHEY, CDR2 SMNVEV (reference sequence). CDR3 length: 15 residues. V dropped 6 bases and J dropped 0; count of bases not matched to a gene: 1. DNA for the CDR3: TGTGCCAGCAGGGGGACTAGCGGGAGCTCCTACGAGCAGTACTTC. This sequence encodes CASRGTSGSSYEQYF.

V and J are TRBV29-1 and TRBJ1-2; no clear D. Per germline, CDR1 SQVTM and CDR2 ANQGSEA. The length of the CDR3 is 13 residues. Trimming pared 3 bases from V and 5 bases from J, leaving 13 bases between. The CDR3 DNA reads TGCAGCGTTGAGAGGGCCCAATTATATGGCTACACCTTC. This translates into CSVERAQLYGYTF.

V is TRBV4-3 and J is TRBJ1-1, with D hard to call. The length of the CDR3 is 14 residues. Trimming pared 1 base from V and 5 bases from J, leaving 11 bases between. Germline CDR1 is LGHNA and CDR2 is YSLEER. Here the CDR3 reads CASSQVGGRTEAFF. DNA of the CDR3: TGCGCCAGCAGCCAAGTTGGTGGGAGAACTGAAGCTTTCTTT.

The chain uses TRBV5-6 and TRBJ2-3; D call uncertain. The CDR3 runs 16 residues. Between the trimmed V and J ends, which lost 0 bases and 0 bases, there was a span of 11 bases. The germline gives CDR1 SGHDT, CDR2 YYEEEE. The CDR3 DNA follows: TGTGCCAGCAGCTTGGACCCGGGTGCTAGCACAGATACGCAGTATTTT. It yields the protein CASSLDPGASTDTQYF.

The chain is built from TRBV5-4 and TRBJ2-7, with TRBD2 matching over 8 bases. Germline lookup yields CDR1 SGHNT and CDR2 YYREEE (reference sequence). The CDR3 sequence is 14 residues long. The ends lost 3 bases at V and 2 bases at J; junction bases unmatched: 4. The CDR3 sequence: CASSSREGTYEQYF. In DNA form, the CDR3 reads TGTGCCAGCAGCTCACGGGAGGGCACCTACGAGCAGTACTTC.

V is TRBV19 and J is TRBJ2-6; D might be TRBD1 (6 bases). The germline CDR1 and CDR2 sequences are LNHDA and SQIVND (reference sequence). The V end was cut by 7 bases, the J end by 3 bases, with 13 bases between. This CDR3 is built from 15 residues. CDR3 DNA sequence: TGTGCCAGTAAGTCAGGGGCGGGTGGGGCCAACGTCCTGACTTTC. This codes for CASKSGAGGANVLTF.

J is TRBJ2-2 and V is TRBV7-2; D uncertain. CDR1 SGHTA and CDR2 FQGNSA come from the germline V gene. This CDR3 contains 15 residues. V lost 1 base and J lost 8, with 14 bases in between. The CDR3 DNA reads as TGTGCCAGCAGCTTAGACTTCCCTTCTTCAGGGGAGCTGTTTTTT. Its translation is CASSLDFPSSGELFF.

The V gene is TRBV15, the J gene TRBJ2-7, with D perhaps matching TRBD2 (5 bases). V lost 1 base and J 6 bases, leaving 10 bases between the germline ends. The CDR3 covers 13 residues. Looked up from germline, CDR1 is LNHNV and CDR2 is YYDKDF (reference sequence). Written as DNA, the CDR3 is TGTGCCACCAGCAGAGTGCGCGGGCGCGAGCAGTACTTC. This gives the protein CATSRVRGREQYF.

V usage is TRBV18 and J usage is TRBJ2-1; 10 bases are a match to TRBD2. CDR3 length equals 15 residues. Trimming removed 3 bases from V and 6 bases from J; junction bases left unmatched: 5. Germline lookup yields CDR1 KGHSH and CDR2 LQKENI. CDR3 sequence reads: CASSPVLAGSNEQFF. CDR3 DNA: TGTGCCAGCTCACCGGTACTAGCGGGGTCCAATGAGCAGTTCTTC.

The chain uses TRBV28 and TRBJ2-3; TRBD1 might be the D (6 bases). The CDR3 runs to 16 residues. The germline gives CDR1 MDHEN, CDR2 SYDVKM. V was cut by 4 bases and J by 0 bases, with 14 bases left in between. CDR3 loop: CASSSRGLTSTDTQYF. The CDR3, as DNA: TGTGCCAGCAGTTCCAGGGGATTGACTAGCACAGATACGCAGTATTTT.

This clone appeared a few times. V usage is TRBV7-2 and J usage is TRBJ2-7; 9 bases fit TRBD1. Losses at the gene ends were 6 bases for V and 4 bases for J; bases not matched to a gene: 13. CDR1 is SGHTA and CDR2 is FQGNSA in the germline V gene. The CDR3 runs to 16 residues. CDR3 region: CASRSLTGTGFYEQYF. The DNA of the CDR3 is TGTGCCAGCAGATCCCTTACCGGGACAGGGTTTTACGAGCAGTACTTC.

The CDR3 bases are TGTGCCAGCAGTGAACTCGGGGGGGTGAGCTCCTACGAGCAGTACTTC. This translates into CASSELGGVSSYEQYF. This chain joins TRBV6-1 and TRBJ2-7, with 8 bases identical to TRBD2. CDR1 is MNHNS and CDR2 is SASEGT in the germline V gene. The CDR3 has 16 amino acids. V trimming: 2 bases; J trimming: 0 bases; junction bases outside the gene matches: 6.

The chain links TRBV15 to TRBJ1-2; no clear D. Germline loops: CDR1 LNHNV, CDR2 YYDKDF (reference sequence). The CDR3 extends over 15 amino acids. V was pared by 0 bases and J by 4 bases, with 12 bases between. CDR3 bases: TGTGCCACCAGCAGAGATAATCCCAGTATCTATGGCTACACCTTC. This codes for CATSRDNPSIYGYTF.

This clone was observed a few times. The rearrangement joins TRBV25-1 to TRBJ2-1, with 7 bases identical to TRBD2. The V gene's germline CDR1 is MGHDK and CDR2 SYGVNS. The CDR3 consists of 17 residues. V shed 5 bases, J shed 3 bases, and the junction held 13 bases outside the gene matches. CDR3 nucleotide sequence: TGTGCCAGCAGTCCCCCCTATGATAGCGGGCGCTACAATGAGCAGTTCTTC. Translation: CASSPPYDSGRYNEQFF.

The chain recombines TRBV4-2 with TRBJ1-3, with a tentative D call TRBD1 (6 bases). V was cut by 1 base and J by 0 bases, with 10 bases left in between. The germline V gene encodes CDR1 LGHNA and CDR2 YNFKEQ. There are 16 residues in the CDR3. The CDR3 protein is CASSQVGRGSGNTIYF. In DNA, the CDR3 is TGTGCCAGCAGCCAAGTGGGCAGGGGCTCTGGAAACACCATATATTTT.

This clone appeared once. The chain combines TRBV28 with TRBJ2-1; no clear D gene. Trimming removed 3 bases at V and 0 bases at J, with 9 bases between. The CDR3 loop spans 15 amino acids. The germline V gene has CDR1 MDHEN and CDR2 SYDVKM. The CDR3 reads CASSLGHNSYNEQFF. The CDR3 region has the DNA TGTGCCAGCAGTTTGGGCCATAACTCCTACAATGAGCAGTTCTTC.

On this clone: Other DNA sequences from this sample encode an identical CDR3 as well. For the CDR3, the DNA is TGCGCCAGCAGCTTGGAGGTGGGGAGCTCCTACGAGCAGTACTTC. This encodes CASSLEVGSSYEQYF. This chain links TRBV5-1 with TRBJ2-7; D is perhaps TRBD2 (5 bases). Trimming took 0 bases from V and 0 from J, leaving 10 bases between them. The CDR3 loop spans 15 amino acids. Germline V gene lookup returns CDR1 SGHRS and CDR2 YFSETQ.

The V gene is TRBV5-8, the J gene TRBJ2-5; 13 bases line up with TRBD2. The V gene end was trimmed by 3 bases and the J gene end by 5 bases; junction bases not matched to a gene: 4. This CDR3 is built from 15 residues. The germline V gene encodes CDR1 SGHTS and CDR2 YDEGEE. The CDR3: CASSWTSGSWETQYF. The DNA of the CDR3 is TGTGCCAGCAGCTGGACTAGCGGGAGTTGGGAGACCCAGTACTTC.

The chain uses TRBV19 and TRBJ2-7, with 7 bases lining up with TRBD1. CDR1 is LNHDA, CDR2 SQIVND, per germline (reference sequence). The CDR3 covers 15 residues. With V trimmed by 4 bases and J by 3 bases, 9 bases remained unmatched. CDR3 DNA: TGTGCCAGTAGTACTCTCCCGGGACAGCTCTACGAGCAGTACTTC. Translating it yields CASSTLPGQLYEQYF.